Listed here are 7 T cell receptor beta chains from one sample, sequenced in a study of CD8+ T cells in alopecia areata. Isolated RNA was reverse transcribed into cDNA used as the sequencing template. Sequencing was performed with immunoSEQ multiplex PCR; in TCRdb, only in-frame clones are kept and a portion is missing. The sample carries a few hundred thousand clones, 40% to 55% recorded once. Described treatment: oral pan-JAK inhibitor, 5-10 mg twice daily. The sample here was CD4+ T cells sorted from blood, taken at approximately week 36, from a patient treated with tofacitinib. These receptors were obtained from a human donor with alopecia areata.

The gene calls are TRBV18 and TRBJ1-2, with a tentative D call TRBD1 (6 bases). V was clipped by 3 bases and J by 6 bases, with 14 bases between them. This CDR3 has 14 residues. Germline V lookup: CDR1 KGHSH, CDR2 LQKENI. The CDR3 is CASSPTGTSDGYTF. CDR3 DNA sequence: TGTGCCAGCTCACCGACAGGTACGTCGGATGGCTACACCTTC.

The V gene is TRBV2, the J gene TRBJ2-1, with D perhaps matching TRBD1 or TRBD2 (6 bases each). The V end was cut by 6 bases, the J end by 9 bases, with 15 bases between. This CDR3 contains 13 residues. Germline CDR1 reads SNHLY; CDR2 reads FYNNEI. In nucleotides, the CDR3 is TGTGCCAGCAGCAACGCGAGGGGGGTTGAGCAGTTCTTC. This sequence encodes CASSNARGVEQFF.

The chain recombines TRBV2 with TRBJ2-7; 9 nucleotides align to TRBD1. The CDR3 loop spans 13 amino acids. The V gene's germline CDR1 is SNHLY and CDR2 FYNNEI. V was clipped by 6 bases and J by 5 bases; unmatched bases: 5. The CDR3 DNA reads TGTGCCAGCAGACCCGGGACAGGGAACGAGCAGTACTTC. It encodes CASRPGTGNEQYF.

The V and J genes are TRBV4-2 and TRBJ1-1; unclear D gene. V lost 4 bases to trimming and J lost 0 bases, with 12 bases between them. Per germline, CDR1 LGHNA and CDR2 YNFKEQ. The CDR3 is 15 amino acids. The DNA for the CDR3 is TGTGCCAGCAGCCTTCCTTCAGCCATGAACACTGAAGCTTTCTTT. It specifies CASSLPSAMNTEAFF.

The rearrangement uses TRBV5-4 and TRBJ2-4; 9 bases agree with TRBD1. The CDR3 has 16 amino acids. The germline V gene has CDR1 SGHNT and CDR2 YYREEE (reference sequence). The V and J ends lost 4 bases and 0 bases, in that order; junction bases with no gene match: 5. The DNA for the CDR3 is TGTGCCAGCAGCCCAGGACAGGGGACAGCCAAAAACATTCAGTACTTC. This sequence encodes CASSPGQGTAKNIQYF.

As concerns this clone: At one end, the junction sequence differs from germline, possibly due to a read error. This chain joins TRBV7-7 and TRBJ2-5, with TRBD2 matching over 13 bases. The germline V gene encodes CDR1 SSHAT and CDR2 FNYEAQ (reference sequence). This CDR3 contains 17 residues. CDR3 DNA sequence: TGTGCTAGCAGCCATACTAGCGGGGGGGGCCCCCAAGAGACCCAGTACTTC. The encoded protein is CASSHTSGGGPQETQYF.

The chain uses TRBV4-1 and TRBJ2-2, with 9 bases aligning to TRBD1. The V and J ends lost 0 bases and 4 bases, in that order; junction bases with no gene match: 9. The length of the CDR3 is 18 residues. The germline V gene encodes CDR1 MGHRA and CDR2 YSYEKL. The CDR3 sequence is CASSQDPRGQGTTGELFF. The CDR3, as DNA: TGCGCCAGCAGCCAAGACCCCCGAGGACAGGGGACCACCGGGGAGCTGTTTTTT.